The rows below give T cell receptor beta chains drawn from one sample of a study of T cells in Graves' hyperthyroidism and ophthalmopathy. A single record per CDR3 protein comes from TCRdb applying MiXCR to the multiplex PCR reads. The sample yields hundreds of thousands of distinct CDR3 sequences, around 45% seen once. Sequenced material: peripheral blood or thyroid tissue (not recorded which). The receptors come from a woman under 30 with Graves' hyperthyroidism. CDR3s include the opening cysteine and the closing phenylalanine or tryptophan. The order of the fields is J gene, V gene, D gene, clone size, CDR3 DNA, CDR3 protein. The D gene is left open where the match is weak. Part of the rows lack a size; the others show once, few, many or a class for expanded clones.

TRBJ1-6 TRBV15 NA NA TGTGCCACCAGCAAGGATCGTTCACCCCTCCACTTT CATSKDRSPLHF
TRBJ1-6 TRBV7-9 NA NA TGTGCCAGCAGCTTAGAACAGGACTATAATTCACCCCTCCACTTT CASSLEQDYNSPLHF
TRBJ1-4 TRBV24-1 TRBD1 NA TGTGCCACCAGTGAGATGACAGGGGCTCGAGAAAAACTGTTTTTT CATSEMTGAREKLFF
TRBJ1-4 TRBV9 NA once TGTGCCAGCAGCCCGTCCGCGGTTGGAGGGAGTGACGAAAAACTGTTTTTT CASSPSAVGGSDEKLFF
TRBJ2-5 TRBV10-2 NA many TGCGCCACCAGAGCAAGCGGGCTGGGGGAGACCCAGTACTTC CATRASGLGETQYF
TRBJ1-4 TRBV7-9 NA many TGTGCCAGCAGCTTAACTTCCGACACTTGGCTGTTTTTT CASSLTSDTWLFF
TRBJ2-7 TRBV7-2 NA few TGTGCCAGCAGCTTAGTACTGGCCTCGTACGGGATTGGGGGCTACGAGCAGTACTTC CASSLVLASYGIGGYEQYF
TRBJ2-2 TRBV9 TRBD2 NA TGTGCCAGCAGCGTAGCTAGCGGGATGGTCGTCGCCGGGGAGCTGTTTTTT CASSVASGMVVAGELFF
TRBJ1-2 TRBV15 NA many TGTGCCACCAGCAGAGATAGGGCAAATGATGGCTACACCTTC CATSRDRANDGYTF
TRBJ1-4 TRBV7-9 NA few TGCGCCAGCAGCCAAGCACACAGGCCCCAGGGTGAAAAACTGTTTTTT CASSQAHRPQGEKLFF
TRBJ1-2 TRBV20-1 TRBD1 NA TGCAGTGCTAACCCAGGGGGCTCCGATGGCTACACCTTC CSANPGGSDGYTF
TRBJ2-3 TRBV29-1 TRBD2 few TGCAGCGTTCGGACTAGCGGGAGGGCCGTATCGCAGTATTTT CSVRTSGRAVSQYF